These T cell receptor beta chains were read from a single sample in a study of T-cell memory formation after mild COVID-19. Via MiXCR, TCRdb re-called the 5' RACE reads, giving one row per CDR3 protein. The sample holds 350,000 or so distinct CDR3 sequences, roughly 20% seen once. Material for sequencing was PBMCs or a T cell subset sorted from them (not recorded which). These receptors originate from a man aged 18 to 35 who had mild COVID-19 (a few samples of this study predate the infection). Cell type and time point are not known. Each CDR3 is given with its conserved first and last residue. The D gene is left open where the match is weak. Expanded clones get a size class; other rows say once, few or many, or leave the size out.

d_gene	v_gene	len	abundance	j_gene	CDR3nt	CDR3aa
TRBD2	TRBV7-2	18	many	TRBJ2-1	TGTGCCAGCAGCCTCGCCGTAGCGGGGGGAGACTCCTACAATGAGCAGTTCTTC	CASSLAVAGGDSYNEQFF
TRBD2	TRBV4-1	16	-	TRBJ2-5	TGCGCCAGCAGCTCCTCGTTCGCGGGGGGCCAAGAGACCCAGTACTTC	CASSSSFAGGQETQYF
-	TRBV20-1	13	few	TRBJ2-3	TGCAGTGCTAGGGCGGGTGGGGCGGATACGCAGTATTTT	CSARAGGADTQYF
-	TRBV15	14	few	TRBJ1-5	TGTGCCACCAGCAAAGGGGGGGGACATCAGCCCCAGCATTTT	CATSKGGGHQPQHF
TRBD1	TRBV5-1	15	-	TRBJ2-7	TGCGCCAGCAGCGGCGCACAGGGGATCTCCTACGAGCAGTACTTC	CASSGAQGISYEQYF
TRBD1	TRBV29-1	12	few	TRBJ1-2	TGCAGCGTCCGGACAGGGCCCTATGGCTACACCTTC	CSVRTGPYGYTF
-	TRBV6-2/TRBV6-3	13	-	TRBJ2-3	TGTGCCAGCAGTTACAGGGTTTTGAATACGCAGTATTTT	CASSYRVLNTQYF
TRBD2	TRBV10-3	17	-	TRBJ2-1	TGTGCCATCAGTTGGACTAGCGGGGGTAGCTCCTACAATGAGCAGTTCTTC	CAISWTSGGSSYNEQFF
-	TRBV24-1	11	few	TRBJ1-2	TGTGCCACCAGTGGGGAGTATGGCTACACCTTC	CATSGEYGYTF
TRBD1	TRBV19	15	-	TRBJ2-2	TGTGCCACCCCCGCCGGGACAGGGAACACCGGGGAGCTGTTTTTT	CATPAGTGNTGELFF
-	TRBV5-6	13	few	TRBJ1-1	TGTGCCAGCACCCTGGAAGGGGCCACTGAAGCTTTCTTT	CASTLEGATEAFF
-	TRBV7-2	15	many	TRBJ2-1	TGTGCCAGCAGCTTAAAGGGTGACGTCTACAATGAGCAGTTCTTC	CASSLKGDVYNEQFF
TRBD1	TRBV7-9	14	-	TRBJ1-1	TGTGCCAGCAGCTTTGCAGGGGGGGACACTGAAGCTTTCTTT	CASSFAGGDTEAFF
-	TRBV7-2	13	-	TRBJ2-5	TGTGCCAGCAGCTTAGTTAGGTGGGAGACCCAGTACTTC	CASSLVRWETQYF
-	TRBV5-1	15	-	TRBJ2-2	TGCGCCAGCAGCCCGAACGGGGGTAACACCGGGGAGCTGTTTTTT	CASSPNGGNTGELFF
-	TRBV6-5	14	few	TRBJ2-1	TGTGCCAGCGGATGGGGTGGAATGATTGATGAGCAGTTCTTC	CASGWGGMIDEQFF
-	TRBV29-1	12	many	TRBJ1-1	TGCAGCTACTGCGAGGGGAACACTGAAGCTTTCTTT	CSYCEGNTEAFF
-	TRBV18	13	-	TRBJ2-5	TGTGCCAGCTCACCCGGACAGTGGGAGACCCAGTACTTC	CASSPGQWETQYF
-	TRBV6-6	13	once	TRBJ1-5	TGTGCCAGTGGAACAGGGAGGATTCAGCCCCAGCATTTT	CASGTGRIQPQHF
-	TRBV20-1	13	-	TRBJ2-5	TGCAGTGGGATAGAGGTGCTTCAAGAGACCCAGTACTTC	CSGIEVLQETQYF
-	TRBV7-2	14	-	TRBJ2-3	TGTGCCAGCAGCCCCCCAGCGAGCGCAGATACGCAGTATTTT	CASSPPASADTQYF
-	TRBV7-2	14	few	TRBJ2-7	TGTGCCAGCAGCTTGGACCAGAGGTTCTACGAGCAGTACTTC	CASSLDQRFYEQYF
-	TRBV24-1	13	-	TRBJ2-5	TGTGCCACCAGTGATTTGGGAGGGGAGACCCAGTACTTC	CATSDLGGETQYF
-	TRBV6-2/TRBV6-3	11	-	TRBJ2-5	TGTGCCAGCAGTTACGGGACCTTGGAGTACTTC	CASSYGTLEYF
-	TRBV7-6	14	-	TRBJ1-1	TGTGCCAGCAGCCCGCATTCCAGGAACACTGAAGCTTTCTTT	CASSPHSRNTEAFF
-	TRBV27	15	-	TRBJ1-5	TGTGCCAGCACCCCTATATATAATAGCAATCAGCCCCAGCATTTT	CASTPIYNSNQPQHF
-	TRBV4-3	14	few	TRBJ2-1	TGCGCCAGCAGCCACCCCGGCGCACAGTCTGAGCAGTTCTTC	CASSHPGAQSEQFF
TRBD2	TRBV4-1	14	-	TRBJ2-5	TGCGCCAGCAGCCAAGGAGCGGGGCAAGAGACCCAGTACTTC	CASSQGAGQETQYF
TRBD2	TRBV7-6	15	many	TRBJ2-1	TGTGCCAGCAGCTTAGGACTAGCGGACAACAATGAGCAGTTCTTC	CASSLGLADNNEQFF
-	TRBV2	15	-	TRBJ2-3	TGTGCCAGCAGTGAACCAGGGGCTGACGAAGATACGCAGTATTTT	CASSEPGADEDTQYF
-	TRBV9	15	few	TRBJ2-1	TGTGCCAGCAGCCCTTCGGGCCACTCCTACAATGAGCAGTTCTTC	CASSPSGHSYNEQFF
-	TRBV7-3	14	many	TRBJ2-3	TGCGCCAGCAGCCCCGTCGGGGGAACAGATACGCAGTATTTT	CASSPVGGTDTQYF
TRBD2	TRBV12-3/TRBV12-4	17	-	TRBJ2-3	TGTGCCAGCAGTTTAGGGACTAGCGGATCTAGCACAGATACGCAGTATTTT	CASSLGTSGSSTDTQYF
TRBD1	TRBV27	14	few	TRBJ2-5	TGTGCCAGCAGTATACAGGGGGCGAGTGAGACCCAGTACTTC	CASSIQGASETQYF
-	TRBV3-2	16	few	TRBJ1-5	TGTGCCAGCAGGAGCACCCGGGCCGGCCGGCATCAGCCCCAGCATTTT	CASRSTRAGRHQPQHF
TRBD1	TRBV7-9	15	-	TRBJ1-1	TGTGCCAGGAGCACCCACAGGGGGCGGAGGATAAAGGCTTTCTTT	CARSTHRGRRIKAFF
TRBD2	TRBV5-8	14	few	TRBJ2-3	TGTGCCAGCAGCTCGGGGGGGCTCATAGATACGCAGTATTTT	CASSSGGLIDTQYF
-	TRBV20-1	14	few	TRBJ1-5	TGCAGTGCTAGAAACGGAAATAGCAATCAGCCCCAGCATTTT	CSARNGNSNQPQHF
-	TRBV4-1	16	-	TRBJ1-2	TGCGCCAGCAGCCAAGTCGGGGTGGGGTTTATCTATGGCTACACCTTC	CASSQVGVGFIYGYTF
TRBD2	TRBV6-2/TRBV6-3	18	-	TRBJ2-5	TGTGCCAGCAGTTACTCGATAGGGCTAGCGGAGGTCCAAGAGACCCAGTACTTC	CASSYSIGLAEVQETQYF
TRBD2	TRBV12-3/TRBV12-4	13	few	TRBJ2-5	TGTGCCAGCAGTTTTGGGGGGGGTGGGACCCAGTACTTC	CASSFGGGGTQYF
TRBD1	TRBV6-5	13	many	TRBJ2-2	TGTGCCAGCAGGAGACAGGGGGCCGGGGAGCTGTTTTTT	CASRRQGAGELFF
-	TRBV6-5	13	-	TRBJ1-1	TGTGCCAGCAGTTATAGAGGGTGGACTGAAGCTTTCTTT	CASSYRGWTEAFF
-	TRBV7-9	11	-	TRBJ2-1	TGTGCCAGCAGCCCGCGAGCTGAGCAGTTCTTC	CASSPRAEQFF
-	TRBV6-6	14	many	TRBJ1-1	TGTGCCAGCAGTTATCGTCGGCAGGCGGGTACAGCTTTCTTT	CASSYRRQAGTAFF
-	TRBV5-1	12	many	TRBJ2-3	TGCGCCAGCAGGTTCAGCACAGATACGCAGTATTTT	CASRFSTDTQYF
TRBD1	TRBV9	19	-	TRBJ1-4	TGTGCCAGCAGCTTAGCGGACAGGGGGTCCCCACGTACTAATGAAAAACTGTTTTTT	CASSLADRGSPRTNEKLFF
-	TRBV20-1	14	-	TRBJ1-1	TGCAGTGCCGCGAGGACCGGGGCGGGCACTGAAGCTTTCTTT	CSAARTGAGTEAFF
-	TRBV14	15	once	TRBJ2-6	TGTGCCAGCAGCCAAGATGCTCCTGGGGCCAACGTCCTGACTTTC	CASSQDAPGANVLTF